The 27 T cell receptor beta chains below were found in one sample sequenced in a study of T-cell memory formation after mild COVID-19. Using its own MiXCR run on the 5' RACE reads, TCRdb lists one record per CDR3 protein. The sample carries approximately 500,000 distinct CDR3 sequences, around a quarter recorded once. The source material was PBMCs or a T cell subset sorted from them (not recorded which). The source is an adult woman who had mild COVID-19 (a few samples of this study predate the infection). Cell type and time point are not known.

This clonotype has only a few counts. V is TRBV29-1 and J is TRBJ2-1, with TRBD1 matching over 8 bases. The junction had 12 bases not matched to a gene; V was cut back by 7 bases and J by 10 bases. The germline V gene has CDR1 SQVTM and CDR2 ANQGSEA. This CDR3 is built from 13 residues. The chain's CDR3 is CSAKGQDLREQFF. CDR3 nucleotides: TGCAGCGCTAAGGGACAGGACCTTCGGGAGCAGTTCTTC.

V usage is TRBV5-6 and J usage is TRBJ2-1, with 11 bases matching TRBD2. This CDR3 has 16 amino acids. J lost 5 bases, V lost 7 bases, and 11 bases had no gene match. Looked up from germline, CDR1 is SGHDT and CDR2 is YYEEEE. The CDR3 reads CASDNYIAGGHNEQFF. The CDR3 coding sequence is TGTGCCAGCGACAATTATATAGCGGGAGGGCACAATGAGCAGTTCTTC.

This chain uses TRBV7-2 with TRBJ2-7; D is perhaps TRBD2 (5 bases). Germline CDR1 reads SGHTA; CDR2 reads FQGNSA. Trimming removed 5 bases from V and 4 bases from J, with 18 bases in between. This CDR3 spans 15 amino acids. The CDR3 sequence: CASSARPSSYYEQYF. DNA of the CDR3: TGTGCCAGCAGCGCGAGACCGTCTAGCTATTACGAGCAGTACTTC.

In its sample, this clonotype was seen many times. The rearrangement uses TRBV5-1 and TRBJ2-1, with 11 bases identical to TRBD2. CDR1 is SGHRS and CDR2 is YFSETQ in the germline V gene. With 7 bases clipped from V and 5 bases from J, the junction kept 11 bases outside the gene matches. This CDR3 comprises 16 residues. The CDR3 bases are TGCGCCAGCGGCCAAAGAATAGCGGGGGGGAACAATGAGCAGTTCTTC. It specifies CASGQRIAGGNNEQFF.

This chain connects TRBV10-3 to TRBJ2-1; the match to TRBD2 covers 7 bases. CDR3 length: 15 amino acids. The V and J ends lost 6 bases and 4 bases, in that order; junction bases with no gene match: 9. From germline, CDR1 is ENHRY and CDR2 SYGVKD. Written as DNA, the CDR3 is TGTGCCATCAGCGACTCAAGCGGGGTTTACAATGAGCAGTTCTTC. It is translated as CAISDSSGVYNEQFF.

V is TRBV15 and J is TRBJ1-2; no reliable D call. V was shortened by 5 bases and J by 0 bases, with 13 bases between the two germline ends. Per germline, CDR1 LNHNV and CDR2 YYDKDF (reference sequence). CDR3 size: 15 residues. This chain's CDR3 is CATSVEGRPNYGYTF. The CDR3, as DNA: TGTGCCACCAGCGTTGAAGGAAGGCCTAACTATGGCTACACCTTC.

V is TRBV7-9 and J is TRBJ2-7, with TRBD1 as a possible D gene (6 bases). The V gene lost 0 bases and the J gene lost 4 bases, with 13 bases spanning the gap. Germline V lookup: CDR1 SEHNR, CDR2 FQNEAQ (reference sequence). CDR3 length equals 15 residues. The CDR3 is CASSLAGARRYEQYF. The CDR3 bases are TGTGCCAGCAGCTTAGCGGGGGCCCGGCGATACGAGCAGTACTTC.

Many counts were recorded for this clonotype. The chain has TRBV12-3 or TRBV12-4 and TRBJ2-1; no firm D call. V dropped 6 bases and J dropped 7 bases, with 13 bases sitting between them. There are 13 residues in the CDR3. The CDR3 coding sequence is TGTGCCAGCAGACCCCTAGGCGAGAATGAGCAGTTCTTC. It translates to CASRPLGENEQFF.

This clonotype was found a few times. J is TRBJ1-1 and V is TRBV20-1; 8 bases match TRBD1. J gave up 4 bases and V 6 bases, and 10 bases lay outside the gene matches. The germline V gene has CDR1 DFQATT and CDR2 SNEGSKA (reference sequence). The CDR3 contains 14 residues. The CDR3, as DNA: TGCAGTGCCGCCACTAGGACAGGGCCCACTGAAGCTTTCTTT. Amino acids: CSAATRTGPTEAFF.

This clonotype was detected once. The chain joins TRBV3-1 to TRBJ1-6; D unclear. The V gene's germline CDR1 is LGHDT and CDR2 YNNKEL (reference sequence). Trimming left V 5 bases short and J 14 bases short, with 16 bases between. The CDR3 sequence is 13 residues long. This CDR3 reads CASSTRHRGALHF. DNA of the CDR3: TGTGCCAGCAGCACACGACACCGAGGAGCCCTCCACTTT.

This clonotype showed up just a few times. This chain uses TRBV5-1 with TRBJ1-4; 10 bases map to TRBD1. The CDR3 sequence is 15 residues long. The germline gives CDR1 SGHRS, CDR2 YFSETQ. The V segment lost 1 base and the J segment 8 bases; nucleotides outside the gene matches: 5. The CDR3 protein is CASSLFPGQGEKLFF. For the CDR3, the DNA is TGCGCCAGCAGCTTGTTCCCGGGACAGGGGGAAAAACTGTTTTTT.

CDR3 residues: CATSGQGTQYF. CDR3 nucleotide sequence: TGTGCCACCAGTGGACAGGGAACCCAGTACTTC. The chain recombines TRBV24-1 with TRBJ2-5; 7 bases line up with TRBD1. This CDR3 has 11 residues. Germline V lookup: CDR1 KGHDR, CDR2 SFDVKD. V lost 5 bases to trimming and J lost 8 bases; unmatched junction nucleotides: 1.

This chain uses TRBV20-1 with TRBJ2-3; D unresolved. V was cut by 1 base and J by 3 bases, with 8 bases left in between. This CDR3 is 13 amino acids long. Germline V CDR1 and CDR2: DFQATT, SNEGSKA (reference sequence). The CDR3 coding sequence is TGCAGTGCTAGAGTTGACGGGACAGATACGCAGTATTTT. Its protein product is CSARVDGTDTQYF.

V is TRBV14 and J is TRBJ2-7, with D uncertain. The V gene's germline CDR1 is SGHDN and CDR2 FVKESK. Trimming left V 0 bases short and J 5 bases short, with 5 bases between. The CDR3 has 12 residues. The CDR3 DNA is TGTGCCAGCAGCCAAGACTGGGACGAGCAGTACTTC. It is translated as CASSQDWDEQYF.

This clonotype has more than one count but fewer than ten. The chain recombines TRBV5-1 with TRBJ2-3; perhaps TRBD1 as D (6 bases). Trimming left V 2 bases short and J 3 bases short, with 13 bases between. The CDR3 runs 15 residues. Per the germline V gene, CDR1 is SGHRS and CDR2 is YFSETQ. CDR3 nucleotides: TGCGCCAGCAGCTTTGACGGACAGAGAACAGATACGCAGTATTTT. This translates into CASSFDGQRTDTQYF.

This chain uses TRBV7-2 with TRBJ1-3; 8 nucleotides line up with TRBD1. There are 15 residues in the CDR3. The germline CDR1 and CDR2 sequences are SGHTA and FQGNSA. Trimming cost V 5 bases and J 4 bases; bases outside gene matches: 7. CDR3 DNA: TGTGCCAGCAGCCCCCAGGGGGCCTCAGGAAACACCATATATTTT. Translation gives CASSPQGASGNTIYF. The complete variable domain, with remaining parts taken from reference TRBV7-2 and TRBJ1-3, reads GAGVSQSPSNKVTEKGKDVELRCDPISGHTALYWYRQSLGQGLEFLIYFQGNSAPDKSGLPSDRFSAERTGGSVSTLTIQRTQQEDSAVYLCASSPQGASGNTIYFGEGSWLTVV.

This clonotype was counted a single time. The rearrangement joins TRBV5-1 to TRBJ2-1; D not certain. V dropped 6 bases and J dropped 7 bases, with 11 bases sitting between them. The germline V gene encodes CDR1 SGHRS and CDR2 YFSETQ. CDR3 length equals 12 residues. The CDR3 nucleotides read TGCGCCAGCATTAGTTCCCAAAATGAGCAGTTCTTC. Its protein product is CASISSQNEQFF.

The chain carries TRBV7-3 and TRBJ2-3; D remains ambiguous. Trimming cost V 2 bases and J 4 bases, with 13 bases left between them. CDR1 and CDR2 (germline): SGHTA, FQGTGA. This CDR3 contains 15 residues. As DNA, the CDR3 is TGTGCCAGCAGCTTATCTCTCACCCTCGCAGATACGCAGTATTTT. Translating gives CASSLSLTLADTQYF.

This clonotype was detected many times. The genes are TRBV7-2 and TRBJ2-5; D perhaps matches TRBD2 (6 bases). The germline V gene encodes CDR1 SGHTA and CDR2 FQGNSA. The CDR3 contains 14 residues. V dropped 5 bases and J dropped 4 bases, with 14 bases sitting between them. The CDR3 DNA follows: TGTGCCAGCAGCCCACCCCCGGGACTAGAGACCCAGTACTTC. Protein product: CASSPPPGLETQYF.

The chain recombines TRBV12-3 or TRBV12-4 with TRBJ1-2, with unresolved D. This CDR3 spans 12 amino acids. Between the trimmed V and J ends, which lost 3 bases and 4 bases, there was a span of 6 bases. CDR3 nucleotides: TGTGCCAGCAGTTTTTTGTTCTATGGCTACACCTTC. Translation gives CASSFLFYGYTF.

In this sample, this clonotype turned up a few times. The chain employs TRBV11-2 and TRBJ2-1; TRBD2 aligns across 8 bases. V was pared by 3 bases and J by 9 bases, with 7 bases of the junction left unmatched. The CDR3 runs to 14 residues. Germline V gene sequence: CDR1 SGHAT, CDR2 FQNNGV. CDR3 amino acids: CASSFRRGASEQFF. The CDR3 nucleotides read TGTGCCAGCAGCTTCAGGCGGGGGGCAAGTGAGCAGTTCTTC.

This clonotype has only a few counts. The chain has TRBV7-8 and TRBJ2-3; 8 nucleotides align to TRBD2. V trimming: 10 bases; J trimming: 1 base; junction bases outside the gene matches: 13. Germline values: CDR1 SGHVS, CDR2 FQNEAQ. The CDR3 has 16 amino acids. CDR3 amino acids: CATQLPRGDRTDTQYF. The CDR3, as DNA: TGTGCCACCCAGCTTCCGCGGGGGGACCGCACAGATACGCAGTATTTT.

This chain joins TRBV27 and TRBJ1-2; 9 nucleotides align to TRBD1. J gave up 7 bases and V 4 bases, and 10 bases lay outside the gene matches. The CDR3 runs 15 residues. Germline V gene data show CDR1 as MNHEY and CDR2 as SMNVEV (reference sequence). CDR3 in DNA: TGTGCCAGCAGTTCTCCGACAGGGGGATACCCTGGCTACACCTTC. This sequence encodes CASSSPTGGYPGYTF.

This clonotype has a count of ten or more. The chain employs TRBV7-9 and TRBJ1-6; the D gene is possibly TRBD1 (6 bases). The CDR3 length is 17 residues. Germline assignment: CDR1 SEHNR and CDR2 FQNEAQ (reference sequence). The V and J ends lost 2 bases and 8 bases respectively, with 19 bases between them. The chain's CDR3 is CASSLRGSGGAHSPLHF. DNA for the CDR3: TGTGCCAGCAGCTTAAGGGGGAGTGGGGGCGCACATTCACCCCTCCACTTT. Full variable domain (remainder filled in from reference TRBV7-9 and TRBJ1-6): DTGVSQNPRHKITKRGQNVTFRCDPISEHNRLYWYRQTLGQGPEFLTYFQNEAQLEKSRLLSDRFSAERPKGSFSTLEIQRTEQGDSAMYLCASSLRGSGGAHSPLHFGNGTRLTVT.

This chain links TRBV12-3 or TRBV12-4 with TRBJ1-1, with D unresolved. V lost 6 bases, J lost 3 bases, and 14 bases lay in between. The CDR3 spans 14 residues. The CDR3 bases are TGTGCCAGCAGACTAACAGAAACCCACACTGAAGCTTTCTTT. This gives the protein CASRLTETHTEAFF.

This clonotype came up a few times. The CDR3 reads CASSLVMSQETQYF. For the CDR3, the DNA is TGTGCCAGCAGCTTAGTAATGAGTCAGGAGACCCAGTACTTC. This sequence joins TRBV7-8 and TRBJ2-5, with no clear D. Per germline, CDR1 SGHVS and CDR2 FQNEAQ. This CDR3 has 14 amino acids. V lost 1 base and J lost 5, with 11 bases in between. The full variable domain, rest sourced from reference TRBV7-8 and TRBJ2-5, is GAGVSQSPRYKVAKRGQDVALRCDPISGHVSLFWYQQALGQGPEFLTYFQNEAQLDKSGLPSDRFFAERPEGSVSTLKIQRTQQEDSAVYLCASSLVMSQETQYFGPGTRLLVL.

The chain carries TRBV27 and TRBJ2-7; the D is unclear. This CDR3 region has 14 residues. The V gene lost 3 bases and the J gene lost 0 bases, with 9 bases spanning the gap. CDR1 is MNHEY and CDR2 is SMNVEV in the germline V gene (reference sequence). The CDR3 coding sequence is TGTGCCAGCAGTTTCCGGATCCACTCCTACGAGCAGTACTTC. Translated: CASSFRIHSYEQYF.